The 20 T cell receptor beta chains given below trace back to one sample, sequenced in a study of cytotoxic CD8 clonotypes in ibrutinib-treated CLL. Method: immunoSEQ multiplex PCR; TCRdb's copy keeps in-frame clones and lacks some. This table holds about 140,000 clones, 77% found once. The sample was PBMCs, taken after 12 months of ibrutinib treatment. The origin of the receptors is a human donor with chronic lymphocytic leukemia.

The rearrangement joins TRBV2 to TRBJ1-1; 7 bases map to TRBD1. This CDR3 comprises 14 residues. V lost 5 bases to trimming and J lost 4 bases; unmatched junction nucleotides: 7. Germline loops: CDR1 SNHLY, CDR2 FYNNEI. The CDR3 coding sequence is TGTGCCAGCAGTTCCGACAGGGCCGGCACTGAAGCTTTCTTT. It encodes CASSSDRAGTEAFF.

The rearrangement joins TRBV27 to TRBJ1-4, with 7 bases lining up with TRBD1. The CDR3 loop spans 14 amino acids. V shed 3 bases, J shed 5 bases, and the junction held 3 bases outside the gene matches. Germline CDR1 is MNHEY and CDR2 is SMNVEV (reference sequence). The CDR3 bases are TGTGCCAGCAGTTTCGACAGGGTAAATGAAAAACTGTTTTTT. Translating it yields CASSFDRVNEKLFF.

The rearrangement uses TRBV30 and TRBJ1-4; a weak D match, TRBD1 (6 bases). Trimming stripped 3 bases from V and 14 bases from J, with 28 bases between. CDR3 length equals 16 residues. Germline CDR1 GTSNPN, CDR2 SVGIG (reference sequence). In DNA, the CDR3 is TGTGCCTGGAGCCCCTCGGGAGGGACATCGTTCCGTAGGCTGTTTTTT. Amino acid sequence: CAWSPSGGTSFRRLFF.

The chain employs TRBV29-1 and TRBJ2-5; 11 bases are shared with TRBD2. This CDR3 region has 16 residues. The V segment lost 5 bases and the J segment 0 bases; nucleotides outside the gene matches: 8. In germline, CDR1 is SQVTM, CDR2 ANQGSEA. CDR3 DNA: TGCAGCGTTCCCTACTATAGCGGGGGGGACCAAGAGACCCAGTACTTC. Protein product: CSVPYYSGGDQETQYF.

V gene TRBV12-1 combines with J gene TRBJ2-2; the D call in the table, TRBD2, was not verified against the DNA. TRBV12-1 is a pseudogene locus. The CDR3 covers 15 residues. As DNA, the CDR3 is TGTGCCAGCAGCTTTGGTTCTCTACACACCGGGGAGCTGTTTTTT. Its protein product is CASSFGSLHTGELFF.

The CDR3 reads CASSLDRGRAFF. In DNA, the CDR3 is TGTGCCAGCAGCTTAGACCGGGGTAGAGCTTTCTTT. V gene TRBV7-9 combines with J gene TRBJ1-1; D unclear. The CDR3 consists of 12 residues. Trimming removed 1 base at V and 10 bases at J, with 10 bases between. The germline V gene encodes CDR1 SEHNR and CDR2 FQNEAQ (reference sequence).

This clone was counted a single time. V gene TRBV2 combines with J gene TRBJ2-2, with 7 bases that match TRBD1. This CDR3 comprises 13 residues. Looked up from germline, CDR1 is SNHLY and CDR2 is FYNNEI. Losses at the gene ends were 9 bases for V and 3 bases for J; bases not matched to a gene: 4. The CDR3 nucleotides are TGTGCCAGACTCGGACAGGACACCGGGGAGCTGTTTTTT. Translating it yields CARLGQDTGELFF.

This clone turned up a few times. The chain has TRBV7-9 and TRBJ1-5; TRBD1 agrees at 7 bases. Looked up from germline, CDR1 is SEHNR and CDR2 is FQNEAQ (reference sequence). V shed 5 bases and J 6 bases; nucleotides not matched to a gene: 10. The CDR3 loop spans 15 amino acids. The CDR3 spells CASSAKGDRAQPQHF. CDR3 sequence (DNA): TGTGCCAGCAGCGCTAAGGGGGACAGAGCTCAGCCCCAGCATTTT.

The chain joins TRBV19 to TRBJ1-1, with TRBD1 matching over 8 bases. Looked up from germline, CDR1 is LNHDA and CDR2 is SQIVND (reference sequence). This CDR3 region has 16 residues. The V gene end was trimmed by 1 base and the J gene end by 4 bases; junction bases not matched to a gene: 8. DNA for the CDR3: TGTGCCAGTAGTATAGTATCCGACAGGGGTAGCACTGAAGCTTTCTTT. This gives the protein CASSIVSDRGSTEAFF.

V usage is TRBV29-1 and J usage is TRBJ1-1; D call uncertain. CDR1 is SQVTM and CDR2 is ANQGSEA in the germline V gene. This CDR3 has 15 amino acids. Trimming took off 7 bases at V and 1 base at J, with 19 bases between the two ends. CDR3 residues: CSATNQGQTNTEAFF. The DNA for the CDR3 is TGCAGCGCCACAAACCAAGGGCAGACGAACACTGAAGCTTTCTTT.

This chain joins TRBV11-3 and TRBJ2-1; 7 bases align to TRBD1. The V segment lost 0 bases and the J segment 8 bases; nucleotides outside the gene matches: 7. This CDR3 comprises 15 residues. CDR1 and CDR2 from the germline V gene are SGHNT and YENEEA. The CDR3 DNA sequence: TGTGCCAGCAGCTTAGATCGGACAGGTTGGGATGAGCAGTTCTTC. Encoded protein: CASSLDRTGWDEQFF.

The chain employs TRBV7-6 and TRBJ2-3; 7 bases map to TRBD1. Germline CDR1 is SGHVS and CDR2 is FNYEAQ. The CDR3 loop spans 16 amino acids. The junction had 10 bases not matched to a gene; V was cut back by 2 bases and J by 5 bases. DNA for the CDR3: TGTGCCAGCAGCTTAAAAAGACAGGGCCTGGTAGATACGCAGTATTTT. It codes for CASSLKRQGLVDTQYF.

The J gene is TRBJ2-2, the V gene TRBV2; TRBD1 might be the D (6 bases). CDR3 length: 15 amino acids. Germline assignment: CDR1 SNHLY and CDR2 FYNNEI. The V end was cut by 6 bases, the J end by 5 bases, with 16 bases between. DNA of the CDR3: TGTGCCAGCAGGGGACAATTAATGGAAACCGGGGAGCTGTTTTTT. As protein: CASRGQLMETGELFF.

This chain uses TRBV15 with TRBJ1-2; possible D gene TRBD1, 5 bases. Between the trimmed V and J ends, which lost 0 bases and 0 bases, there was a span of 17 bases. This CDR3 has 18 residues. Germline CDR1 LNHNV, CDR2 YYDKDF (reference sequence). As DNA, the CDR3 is TGTGCCACCAGCAGAGATCTTTTGGCAGGGAGGGCTAACTATGGCTACACCTTC. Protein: CATSRDLLAGRANYGYTF.

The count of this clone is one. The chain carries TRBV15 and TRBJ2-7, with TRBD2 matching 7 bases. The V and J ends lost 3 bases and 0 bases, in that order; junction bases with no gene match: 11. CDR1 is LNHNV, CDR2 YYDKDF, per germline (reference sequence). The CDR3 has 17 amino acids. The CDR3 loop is CATSRASGTATSYEQYF. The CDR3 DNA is TGTGCCACCAGCAGGGCCAGCGGGACTGCAACCTCCTACGAGCAGTACTTC. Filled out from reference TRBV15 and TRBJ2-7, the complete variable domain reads DAMVIQNPRYQVTQFGKPVTLSCSQTLNHNVMYWYQQKSSQAPKLLFHYYDKDFNNEADTPDNFQSRRPNTSFCFLDIRSPGLGDTAMYLCATSRASGTATSYEQYFGPGTRLTVT.

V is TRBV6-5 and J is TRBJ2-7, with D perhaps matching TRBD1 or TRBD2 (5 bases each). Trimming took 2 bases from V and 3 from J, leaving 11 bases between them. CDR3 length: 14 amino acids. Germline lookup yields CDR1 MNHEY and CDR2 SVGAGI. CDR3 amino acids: CASSYGGPIYEQYF. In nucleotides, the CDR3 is TGTGCCAGCAGTTACGGGGGACCCATCTACGAGCAGTACTTC.

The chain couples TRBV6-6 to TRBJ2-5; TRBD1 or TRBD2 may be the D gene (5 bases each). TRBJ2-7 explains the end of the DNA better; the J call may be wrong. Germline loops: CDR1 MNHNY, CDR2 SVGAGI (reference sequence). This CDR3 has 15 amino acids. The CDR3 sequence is CASRGLGVLSYEQYF. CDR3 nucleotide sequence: TGTGCCAGCAGGGGGCTGGGGGTTCTCTCCTACGAGCAGTACTTC.

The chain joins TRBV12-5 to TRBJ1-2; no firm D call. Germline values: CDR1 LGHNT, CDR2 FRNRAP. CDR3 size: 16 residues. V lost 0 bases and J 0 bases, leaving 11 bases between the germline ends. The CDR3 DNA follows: TGTGCTAGTGGTTTGGTAACTAGTGTTGCTAACTATGGCTACACCTTC. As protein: CASGLVTSVANYGYTF.

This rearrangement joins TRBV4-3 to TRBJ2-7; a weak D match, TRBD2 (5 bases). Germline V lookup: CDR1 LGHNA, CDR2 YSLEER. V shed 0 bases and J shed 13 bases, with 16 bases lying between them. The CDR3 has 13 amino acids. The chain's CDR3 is CASSQDEDGVSYF. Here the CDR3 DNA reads TGCGCCAGCAGCCAAGATGAGGACGGGGTGTCATACTTC.

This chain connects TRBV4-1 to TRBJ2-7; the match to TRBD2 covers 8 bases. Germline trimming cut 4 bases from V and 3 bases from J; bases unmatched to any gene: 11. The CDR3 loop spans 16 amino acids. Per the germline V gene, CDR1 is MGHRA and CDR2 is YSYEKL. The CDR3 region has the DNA TGCGCCAGCAGCCCACGCCGTTCGCTAGCGGGCTACGAGCAGTACTTC. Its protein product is CASSPRRSLAGYEQYF.